This entry is about one T cell receptor (beta chain). This entry belongs to a study of blood T cell repertoires in COVID-19. Study-wide background: Sample material is recorded as cDNA or gDNA derived from T cells, B-cell-depleted T cells, or PBMCs.

Using immunoSEQ multiplex PCR, the repertoire was profiled, and TCRdb retains in-frame clones only, with some absent. This sample has 40,000 to 55,000 clones; 60% to 80% occur once, and the top ten carry under 20%. This receptor was obtained from a man between 65 and 79 years old with acute or convalescent COVID-19. The specimen sequenced was peripheral blood.

The CDR3: CASSSDSLPETQYF. In nucleotides, the CDR3 is TGTGCCAGCAGCTCGGACAGCCTACCGGAGACCCAGTACTTC. V gene TRBV11-3 combines with J gene TRBJ2-5; TRBD1 is a possible D gene (6 bases). Germline V lookup: CDR1 SGHNT, CDR2 YENEEA. The CDR3 spans 14 residues. The V and J ends lost 4 bases and 5 bases respectively, with 14 bases between them.